The 23 T cell receptor beta chains below come from one sample, sequenced in a study of blood T cell repertoires in COVID-19. Profiling relied on immunoSEQ multiplex PCR, and the TCRdb table lists in-frame clones only, not all of them. The repertoire has 170,000 or so clones, roughly 87% of them found once; the top ten carry 7% to 8%. The sample consisted of PBMCs or T cells enriched from blood (not recorded which). Receptors were obtained from a woman aged 45 to 65 who had recovered from COVID-19.

This rearrangement joins TRBV3-1 (or the pseudogene TRBV3-2) to TRBJ2-7; 10 nucleotides line up with TRBD2. V lost 3 bases and J lost 6; bases outside the gene matches: 5. CDR1 is LGHDT and CDR2 is YNNKEL in the germline V gene (reference sequence). This CDR3 is 14 amino acids long. The CDR3 DNA is TGTGCCAGCAGCCAGGCTAGCGGGAGAGGCGAGCAGTACTTC. This codes for CASSQASGRGEQYF.

The J gene is TRBJ1-1, the V gene TRBV12-3 or TRBV12-4; possible D gene TRBD1, 6 bases. Trimming cost V 8 bases and J 1 base, with 11 bases left between them. The CDR3 is 13 residues long. The CDR3 is CASLRGGNTEAFF. CDR3 bases: TGTGCCAGCCTTAGGGGGGGGAACACTGAAGCTTTCTTT.

This sequence joins TRBV12-5 and TRBJ2-3, with 12 bases identical to TRBD2. Germline CDR1 LGHNT, CDR2 FRNRAP. The length of the CDR3 is 22 residues. V lost 3 bases, J lost 5 bases, and 24 bases stayed unmatched. The CDR3 protein is CASGFAPTIRIPSGRAVDTQYF. CDR3 bases: TGTGCTAGTGGTTTTGCTCCAACAATAAGGATCCCTAGCGGGAGGGCCGTAGATACGCAGTATTTT.

The genes are TRBV2 and TRBJ1-4; TRBD1 agrees at 7 bases. This CDR3 comprises 15 residues. CDR1 is SNHLY, CDR2 FYNNEI, per germline. V was pared by 11 bases and J by 0 bases, with 9 bases of the junction left unmatched. CDR3 nucleotides: TGTGCCGGGCGAAGGGGGCTGGCAACTAATGAAAAACTGTTTTTT. Translated, it gives CAGRRGLATNEKLFF. Looking up the rest from reference TRBV2 and TRBJ1-4 gives the full variable domain: EPEVTQTPSHQVTQMGQEVILRCVPISNHLYFYWYRQILGQKVEFLVSFYNNEISEKSEIFDDQFSVERPDGSNFTLKIRSTKLEDSAMYFCAGRRGLATNEKLFFGSGTQLSVL.

V gene TRBV6-5 combines with J gene TRBJ1-4, with D unresolved. V lost 6 bases and J lost 8, with 13 bases in between. This CDR3 has 13 amino acids. Germline loops: CDR1 MNHEY, CDR2 SVGAGI. The CDR3 sequence: CASSPLGGEKLFF. CDR3 DNA: TGTGCCAGCAGCCCACTGGGCGGGGAAAAACTGTTTTTT.

This chain links TRBV7-2 with TRBJ2-7; 11 nucleotides match TRBD1. V shed 5 bases and J 2 bases; nucleotides not matched to a gene: 5. The CDR3 totals 15 residues. CDR1 and CDR2 from the germline V gene are SGHTA and FQGNSA. The CDR3 protein is CASSRGQGATYEQYF. The CDR3 DNA sequence: TGTGCCAGCAGCCGTGGACAGGGGGCGACCTACGAGCAGTACTTC.

The V and J genes are TRBV7-9 and TRBJ2-1; D is ambiguous. The CDR3 has 13 residues. The V end lost 3 bases, the J end lost 2 bases, and 5 bases lay between the germline ends. CDR1 and CDR2 (germline): SEHNR, FQNEAQ (reference sequence). CDR3 region: CASSLLAYNEQFF. For the CDR3, the DNA is TGTGCCAGCAGCTTGCTAGCCTACAATGAGCAGTTCTTC.

This chain connects TRBV5-6 to TRBJ2-2; D possibly corresponds to TRBD2 (6 bases). CDR1 is SGHDT, CDR2 YYEEEE, per germline. The CDR3 runs 18 residues. Trimming removed 0 bases at V and 3 bases at J, with 18 bases between. This chain's CDR3 is CASSLGLGVWGDTGELFF. Written as DNA, the CDR3 is TGTGCCAGCAGCTTGGGTCTAGGGGTCTGGGGGGACACCGGGGAGCTGTTTTTT.

The V gene is TRBV7-9, the J gene TRBJ1-1; D gene ambiguous. The CDR3 covers 14 residues. Trimming removed 1 base from V and 0 bases from J, with 6 bases in between. Germline V gene sequence: CDR1 SEHNR, CDR2 FQNEAQ (reference sequence). CDR3 region: CASSLGGLNTEAFF. The CDR3 bases are TGTGCCAGCAGCTTAGGAGGGCTGAACACTGAAGCTTTCTTT. Filled out from reference TRBV7-9 and TRBJ1-1, the complete variable domain reads DTGVSQNPRHKITKRGQNVTFRCDPISEHNRLYWYRQTLGQGPEFLTYFQNEAQLEKSRLLSDRFSAERPKGSFSTLEIQRTEQGDSAMYLCASSLGGLNTEAFFGQGTRLTVV.

V and J are TRBV30 and TRBJ2-7, with a weak D call TRBD2 (5 bases). Trimming cost V 4 bases and J 1 base, with 8 bases left between them. The germline gives CDR1 GTSNPN, CDR2 SVGIG (reference sequence). CDR3 length: 12 amino acids. The CDR3 coding sequence is TGTGCCTGGAAGGACTCTTCCTACGAGCAGTACTTC. Translation: CAWKDSSYEQYF. The full variable domain, rest sourced from reference TRBV30 and TRBJ2-7, is SQTIHQWPATLVQPVGSPLSLECTVEGTSNPNLYWYRQAAGRGLQLLFYSVGIGQISSEVPQNLSASRPQDRQFILSSKKLLLSDSGFYLCAWKDSSYEQYFGPGTRLTVT.

V usage is TRBV7-9 and J usage is TRBJ2-3; D may be TRBD1 (6 bases). Trimming stripped 3 bases from V and 2 bases from J, with 21 bases between. The germline V gene encodes CDR1 SEHNR and CDR2 FQNEAQ (reference sequence). CDR3 length: 18 residues. CDR3 nucleotides: TGTGCCAGCAGCTTTCCTCAAACGACGGACAGTCCCACAGATACGCAGTATTTT. Protein: CASSFPQTTDSPTDTQYF.

The chain couples TRBV3-1 (or the pseudogene TRBV3-2) to TRBJ1-1; 8 bases line up with TRBD1. The CDR3 is 15 amino acids. From germline, CDR1 is LGHDT and CDR2 YNNKEL (reference sequence). The ends lost 2 bases at V and 5 bases at J; junction bases unmatched: 7. DNA for the CDR3: TGTGCCAGCAGCCAATCCGACAGGGGTTGGACTGAAGCTTTCTTT. This sequence encodes CASSQSDRGWTEAFF.

In this sample, this clone turned up a few times. V is TRBV6-1 and J is TRBJ1-1; the D gene is possibly TRBD1 (6 bases). Trimming removed 3 bases from V and 8 bases from J, with 10 bases in between. This CDR3 is built from 12 residues. CDR1 is MNHNS, CDR2 SASEGT, per germline. This chain's CDR3 is CASSDRGPEAFF. The CDR3 DNA reads TGTGCCAGCAGTGACAGGGGCCCCGAAGCTTTCTTT.

The V gene is TRBV4-1, the J gene TRBJ2-1, with 10 bases fitting TRBD2. The CDR3 is 16 amino acids. CDR1 MGHRA and CDR2 YSYEKL come from the germline V gene. The V and J ends lost 4 bases and 4 bases, in that order; junction bases with no gene match: 7. The CDR3 sequence: CASSLPGTSVYNEQFF. The CDR3 nucleotides read TGCGCCAGCAGCCTGCCCGGGACTAGCGTATACAATGAGCAGTTCTTC.

The chain joins TRBV7-9 to TRBJ2-7; D call uncertain. The CDR3 runs to 13 residues. Germline loops: CDR1 SEHNR, CDR2 FQNEAQ (reference sequence). V was cut by 5 bases and J by 7 bases, with 15 bases left in between. In nucleotides, the CDR3 is TGTGCCAGCAGCCCCGGGTCCATGAGGGAGCAGTACTTC. This sequence encodes CASSPGSMREQYF.

This chain joins TRBV18 and TRBJ2-1; the D gene is possibly TRBD2 (6 bases). CDR1 is KGHSH, CDR2 LQKENI, per germline. The germline V and J ends were trimmed by 4 bases and 4 bases, with 14 bases remaining between them. This CDR3 region has 15 residues. In nucleotides, the CDR3 is TGTGCCAGCTCACTTCGGTCTAGCGAATACAATGAGCAGTTCTTC. Translation gives CASSLRSSEYNEQFF.

The chain combines TRBV6-2 or TRBV6-3 with TRBJ1-4, with a tentative D call TRBD1 (6 bases). This CDR3 has 13 residues. Deletions cut 2 bases from V and 7 bases from J, with 8 bases between. Germline V gene lookup returns CDR1 MNHEY and CDR2 SVGEGT. CDR3 coding DNA: TGTGCCAGCAGTTACGCAGGGGTTGAAAAACTGTTTTTT. This sequence encodes CASSYAGVEKLFF.

The chain combines TRBV12-5 with TRBJ2-1; possibly TRBD2 for D (6 bases). The CDR3 has 13 amino acids. V was pared by 8 bases and J by 1 base, with 9 bases between. Germline CDR1 LGHNT, CDR2 FRNRAP. CDR3 region: CASTRESYNEQFF. The CDR3, as DNA: TGTGCTAGTACACGGGAGTCCTACAATGAGCAGTTCTTC.

The chain recombines TRBV19 with TRBJ2-2, with D possibly being TRBD2 (6 bases). Germline loops: CDR1 LNHDA, CDR2 SQIVND (reference sequence). Between the trimmed V and J ends, which lost 2 bases and 6 bases, there was a span of 7 bases. The CDR3 loop spans 13 amino acids. Here the CDR3 reads CASSITGAGELFF. DNA of the CDR3: TGTGCCAGTAGTATAACGGGGGCCGGGGAGCTGTTTTTT.

This clone was recorded once. The gene calls are TRBV14 and TRBJ2-1; tentative D call: TRBD2 (5 bases). This CDR3 spans 15 amino acids. Germline lookup yields CDR1 SGHDN and CDR2 FVKESK. Trimming cost V 3 bases and J 1 base, with 10 bases left between them. The CDR3 nucleotides read TGTGCCAGCAGCCAGCGCCTAGCATCCTACAATGAGCAGTTCTTC. This gives the protein CASSQRLASYNEQFF.

The chain links TRBV5-6 to TRBJ1-2; D is unresolved. V shed 3 bases and J shed 8 bases, with 11 bases lying between them. The CDR3 is made up of 12 amino acids. Germline V CDR1 and CDR2: SGHDT, YYEEEE. CDR3 amino acids: CASSSWAAGYTF. The CDR3 DNA reads TGTGCCAGCAGCTCCTGGGCCGCAGGCTACACCTTC.

The V gene is TRBV19, the J gene TRBJ2-7; TRBD1 might be the D (6 bases). Germline CDR1 LNHDA, CDR2 SQIVND (reference sequence). The CDR3 is 15 residues long. V gave up 5 bases and J gave up 5 bases, with 19 bases separating them. The CDR3 here is CASSPPGVIAHEQYF. CDR3 nucleotides: TGTGCCAGTAGTCCTCCAGGGGTAATAGCCCACGAGCAGTACTTC.

The chain has TRBV5-1 and TRBJ1-1, with a tentative D call TRBD1 (5 bases). Trimming removed 8 bases at V and 7 bases at J, with 21 bases between. The CDR3 contains 14 residues. The V gene's germline CDR1 is SGHRS and CDR2 YFSETQ. In DNA form, the CDR3 reads TGCGCCAGTTCCAAAGTCGCAGGAGGGGTTGAAGCTTTCTTT. It encodes CASSKVAGGVEAFF.